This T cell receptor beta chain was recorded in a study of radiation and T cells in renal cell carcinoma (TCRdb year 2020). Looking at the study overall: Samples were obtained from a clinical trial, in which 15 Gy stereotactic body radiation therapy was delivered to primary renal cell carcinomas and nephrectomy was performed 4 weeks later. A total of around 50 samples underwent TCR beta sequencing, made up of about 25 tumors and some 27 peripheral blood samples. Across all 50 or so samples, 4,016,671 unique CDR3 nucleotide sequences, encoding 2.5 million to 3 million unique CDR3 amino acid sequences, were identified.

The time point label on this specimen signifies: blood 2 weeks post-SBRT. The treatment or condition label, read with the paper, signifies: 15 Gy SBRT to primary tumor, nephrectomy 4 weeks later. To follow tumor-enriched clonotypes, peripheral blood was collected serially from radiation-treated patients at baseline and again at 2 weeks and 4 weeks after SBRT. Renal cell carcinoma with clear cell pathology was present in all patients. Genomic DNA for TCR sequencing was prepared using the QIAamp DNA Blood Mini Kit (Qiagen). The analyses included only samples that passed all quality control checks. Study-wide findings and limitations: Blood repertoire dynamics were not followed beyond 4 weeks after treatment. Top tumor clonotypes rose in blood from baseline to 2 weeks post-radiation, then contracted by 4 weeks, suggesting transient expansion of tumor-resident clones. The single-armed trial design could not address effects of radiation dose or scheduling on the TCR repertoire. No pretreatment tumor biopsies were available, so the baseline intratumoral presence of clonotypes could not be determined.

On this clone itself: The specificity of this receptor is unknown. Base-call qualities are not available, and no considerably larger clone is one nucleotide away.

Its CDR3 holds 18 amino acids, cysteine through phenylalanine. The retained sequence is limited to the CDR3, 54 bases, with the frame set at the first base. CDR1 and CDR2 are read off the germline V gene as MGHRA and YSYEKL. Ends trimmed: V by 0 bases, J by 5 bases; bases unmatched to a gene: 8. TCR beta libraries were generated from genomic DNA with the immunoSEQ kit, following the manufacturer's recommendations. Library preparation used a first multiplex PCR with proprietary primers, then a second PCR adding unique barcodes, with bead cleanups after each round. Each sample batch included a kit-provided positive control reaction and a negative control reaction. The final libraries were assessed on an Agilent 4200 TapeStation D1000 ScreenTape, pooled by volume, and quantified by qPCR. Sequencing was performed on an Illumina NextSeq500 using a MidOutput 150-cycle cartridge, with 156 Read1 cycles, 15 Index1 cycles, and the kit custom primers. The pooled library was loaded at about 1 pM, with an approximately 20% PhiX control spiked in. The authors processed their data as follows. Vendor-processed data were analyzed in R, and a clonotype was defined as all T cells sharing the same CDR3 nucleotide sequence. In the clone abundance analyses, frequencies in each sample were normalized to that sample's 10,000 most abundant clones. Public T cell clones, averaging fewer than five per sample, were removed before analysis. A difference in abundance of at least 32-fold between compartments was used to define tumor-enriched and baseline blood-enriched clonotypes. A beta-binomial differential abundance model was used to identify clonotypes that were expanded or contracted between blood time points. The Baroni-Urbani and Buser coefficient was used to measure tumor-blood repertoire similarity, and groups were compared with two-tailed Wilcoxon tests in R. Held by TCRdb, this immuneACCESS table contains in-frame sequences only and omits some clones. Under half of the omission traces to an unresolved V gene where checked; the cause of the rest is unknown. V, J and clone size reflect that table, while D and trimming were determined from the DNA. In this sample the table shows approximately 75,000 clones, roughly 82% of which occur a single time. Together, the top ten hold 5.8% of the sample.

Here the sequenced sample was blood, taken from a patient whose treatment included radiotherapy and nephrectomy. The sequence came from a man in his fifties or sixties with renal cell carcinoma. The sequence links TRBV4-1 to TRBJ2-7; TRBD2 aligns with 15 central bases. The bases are TGCGCCAGCAGCCAAGAGGGAGGACTAGCGGGAGGGAGCGACGAGCAGTACTTC. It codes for CASSQEGGLAGGSDEQYF.